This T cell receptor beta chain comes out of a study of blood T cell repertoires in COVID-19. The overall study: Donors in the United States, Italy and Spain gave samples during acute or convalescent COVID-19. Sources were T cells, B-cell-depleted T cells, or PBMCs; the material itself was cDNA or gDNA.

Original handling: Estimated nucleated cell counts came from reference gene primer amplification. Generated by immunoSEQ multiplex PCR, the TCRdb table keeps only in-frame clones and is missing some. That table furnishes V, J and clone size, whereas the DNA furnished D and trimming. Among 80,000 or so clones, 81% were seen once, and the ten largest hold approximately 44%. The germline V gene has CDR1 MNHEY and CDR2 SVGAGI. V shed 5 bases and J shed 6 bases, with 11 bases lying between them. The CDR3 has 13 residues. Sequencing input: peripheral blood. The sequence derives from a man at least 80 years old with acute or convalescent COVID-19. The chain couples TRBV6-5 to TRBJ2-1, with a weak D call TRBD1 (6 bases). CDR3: CASSPQQGNEQFF. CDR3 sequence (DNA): TGTGCCAGCAGTCCCCAACAGGGCAATGAGCAGTTCTTC.